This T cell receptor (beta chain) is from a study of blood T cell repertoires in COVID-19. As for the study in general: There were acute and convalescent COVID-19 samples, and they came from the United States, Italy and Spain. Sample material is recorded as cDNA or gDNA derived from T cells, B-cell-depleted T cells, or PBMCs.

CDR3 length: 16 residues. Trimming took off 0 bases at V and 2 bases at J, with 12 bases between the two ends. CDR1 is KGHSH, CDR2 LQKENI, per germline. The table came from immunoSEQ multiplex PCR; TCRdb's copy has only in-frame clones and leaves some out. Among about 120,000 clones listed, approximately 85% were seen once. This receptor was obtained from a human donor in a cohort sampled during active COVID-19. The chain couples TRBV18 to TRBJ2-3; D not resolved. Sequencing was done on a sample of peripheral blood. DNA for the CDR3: TGTGCCAGCTCACCACCGCTTCAGCGCCTCACAGATACGCAGTATTTT. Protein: CASSPPLQRLTDTQYF.